This T cell receptor (beta chain) was sequenced for a study of T cell changes during pregnancy in multiple sclerosis. The method was immunoSEQ multiplex PCR; TCRdb's version includes in-frame clones alone and lacks a portion of them. Among roughly 100,000 clones listed, 91% were seen once. The clonotype comes from a female donor in good health, enrolled as a control in a pregnancy study. The sequencing used peripheral blood, collected after pregnancy.

The CDR3, as DNA: TGTGCCAGCAGCTCCGATCTCCGGGACTGGCAAGAGACCCAGTACTTC. Protein product: CASSSDLRDWQETQYF. J is TRBJ2-5 and V is TRBV7-9, with D tentatively TRBD2 (6 bases). The germline gives CDR1 SEHNR, CDR2 FQNEAQ (reference sequence). V dropped 4 bases and J dropped 2 bases, with 17 bases sitting between them. The CDR3 has 16 amino acids.